These 2 T cell receptor beta chains share one sample of origin, sequenced in a study of control samples from healthy donors and cancer patients. The protocol was immunoSEQ multiplex PCR, while the TCRdb copy is restricted to in-frame clones and leaves out a portion. Among 90,000 to 150,000 clones listed, about 87% were seen once. The sequenced sample was blood. The origin of the receptors is a man aged 40-49 years in good health.

The rearrangement uses TRBV29-1 and TRBJ2-1; no firm D call. CDR3 length: 15 residues. Germline CDR1 SQVTM, CDR2 ANQGSEA. Trimming cost V 4 bases and J 0 bases, with 13 bases left between them. The CDR3 sequence: CSVARSLSSYNEQFF. DNA of the CDR3: TGCAGCGTTGCCAGGTCCCTAAGCTCCTACAATGAGCAGTTCTTC.

A single count supports this clone. The chain recombines TRBV27 with TRBJ2-7, with 11 bases matching TRBD2. CDR3 length: 14 amino acids. Germline V gene sequence: CDR1 MNHEY, CDR2 SMNVEV (reference sequence). Losses at the gene ends were 5 bases for V and 6 bases for J; bases not matched to a gene: 6. DNA for the CDR3: TGTGCCAGCAGTGCTAGCGGGGGGATCGGCGAGCAGTACTTC. As protein: CASSASGGIGEQYF.